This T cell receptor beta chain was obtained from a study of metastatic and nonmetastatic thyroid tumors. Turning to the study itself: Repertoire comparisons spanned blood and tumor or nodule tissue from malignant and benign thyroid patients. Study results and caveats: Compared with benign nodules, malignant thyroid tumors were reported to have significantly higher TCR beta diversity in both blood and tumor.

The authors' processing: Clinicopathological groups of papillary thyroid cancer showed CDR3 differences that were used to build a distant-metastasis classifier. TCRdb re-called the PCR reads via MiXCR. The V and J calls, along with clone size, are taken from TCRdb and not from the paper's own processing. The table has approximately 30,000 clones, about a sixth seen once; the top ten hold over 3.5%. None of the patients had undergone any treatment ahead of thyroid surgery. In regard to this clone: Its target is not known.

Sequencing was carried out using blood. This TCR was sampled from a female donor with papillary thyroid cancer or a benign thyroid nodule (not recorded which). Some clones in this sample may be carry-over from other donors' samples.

For the CDR3, the DNA is TGTGCCAGCAGTTACCCGGGGACAGGGAACACTGAAGCTTTCTTT. This encodes CASSYPGTGNTEAFF. The rearrangement uses TRBV6-6 and TRBJ1-1, with 8 nucleotides matching TRBD1. Germline-derived CDR1 and CDR2 are MNHNY and SVGAGI (reference sequence). J was trimmed by 1 base and V by 2 bases; bases with no gene match: 3. The CDR3 loop spans 15 amino acids.